These 27 T cell receptor beta chains originate from one sample sequenced in a study of cytomegalovirus exposure and HLA in healthy donors. Profiling relied on immunoSEQ multiplex PCR, and the TCRdb table lists in-frame clones only, not all of them. The sample carries 150,000 to 200,000 clones, roughly 80% recorded once. The sample comprised PBMCs. The source of these receptors is a man younger than 35 in good health and CMV-seropositive.

The chain combines TRBV9 with TRBJ2-3, with D possibly being TRBD2 (5 bases). The CDR3 is made up of 16 amino acids. In germline, CDR1 is SGDLS, CDR2 YYNGEE. V was trimmed by 0 bases and J by 2 bases, leaving 13 bases between them. CDR3 DNA sequence: TGTGCCAGCAGCGTAGGTTTTAGCGACTACACAGATACGCAGTATTTT. This codes for CASSVGFSDYTDTQYF. Variable domain in full (rest from reference TRBV9 and TRBJ2-3): DSGVTQTPKHLITATGQRVTLRCSPRSGDLSVYWYQQSLDQGLQFLIQYYNGEERAKGNILERFSAQQFPDLHSELNLSSLELGDSALYFCASSVGFSDYTDTQYFGPGTRLTVL.

The V gene is TRBV15, the J gene TRBJ2-7; TRBD2 matches 8 bases. Looked up from germline, CDR1 is LNHNV and CDR2 is YYDKDF (reference sequence). Germline trimming cut 5 bases from V and 2 bases from J; bases unmatched to any gene: 2. The CDR3 extends over 13 amino acids. CDR3 loop: CATSRGLAYEQYF. The CDR3, as DNA: TGTGCCACCAGCCGGGGACTAGCCTACGAGCAGTACTTC.

The chain joins TRBV28 to TRBJ2-3; no reliable D call. The CDR3 sequence is 14 residues long. Trimming cost V 3 bases and J 2 bases, with 9 bases left between them. Germline assignment: CDR1 MDHEN and CDR2 SYDVKM. The CDR3 sequence is CASSFGSVTDTQYF. The CDR3 DNA follows: TGTGCCAGCAGTTTCGGCAGCGTCACAGATACGCAGTATTTT.

The V gene is TRBV7-3, the J gene TRBJ1-2; possible D gene TRBD1, 6 bases. Germline-derived CDR1 and CDR2 are SGHTA and FQGTGA. Trimming removed 3 bases at V and 8 bases at J, with 16 bases between. The CDR3 has 14 residues. The CDR3 DNA reads as TGTGCCAGCAGCTTCCATTCCGGACAGCGAGGCTACACCTTC. Translated: CASSFHSGQRGYTF.

CDR3 sequence reads: CASSYGTGQDYEQYF. The CDR3 region has the DNA TGTGCCAGCAGTTACGGGACAGGACAGGACTACGAGCAGTACTTC. V and J are TRBV7-9 and TRBJ2-7; 8 nucleotides align to TRBD1. Trimming cost V 6 bases and J 3 bases; bases outside gene matches: 10. Germline values: CDR1 SEHNR, CDR2 FQNEAQ (reference sequence). The CDR3 is 15 amino acids.

This chain connects TRBV7-9 to TRBJ2-5; D might be TRBD1 (6 bases). The germline V gene encodes CDR1 SEHNR and CDR2 FQNEAQ (reference sequence). The germline V and J ends were trimmed by 5 bases and 4 bases, with 20 bases remaining between them. The CDR3 has 16 amino acids. In DNA form, the CDR3 reads TGTGCCAGCAGCATCCGATCAGGGGTGATTCTAGAGACCCAGTACTTC. This gives the protein CASSIRSGVILETQYF.

The chain links TRBV4-3 to TRBJ2-3, with D unclear. CDR1 and CDR2 (germline): LGHNA, YSLEER. The CDR3 sequence is 14 residues long. Trimming pared 1 base from V and 4 bases from J, leaving 9 bases between. The CDR3 DNA follows: TGCGCCAGCAGCCAAGTTGGAGAGGCAGATACGCAGTATTTT. Its protein is CASSQVGEADTQYF.

The rearrangement joins TRBV19 to TRBJ1-1, with 8 positions matching TRBD1. In germline, CDR1 is LNHDA, CDR2 SQIVND (reference sequence). The V gene end was trimmed by 5 bases and the J gene end by 3 bases; junction bases not matched to a gene: 11. This CDR3 is built from 16 residues. The CDR3 nucleotides are TGTGCCAGTAGTTCCCTGGACAGGGTAAGTTACACTGAAGCTTTCTTT. The encoded protein is CASSSLDRVSYTEAFF.

V gene TRBV5-4 combines with J gene TRBJ1-2; 7 bases map to TRBD1. Germline values: CDR1 SGHNT, CDR2 YYREEE (reference sequence). The V and J ends lost 4 bases and 2 bases, in that order; junction bases with no gene match: 5. The CDR3 sequence is 14 residues long. The CDR3, as DNA: TGTGCCAGCAGCACAATGACAGGGAACTATGGCTACACCTTC. Its translation: CASSTMTGNYGYTF. Combining the CDR3 with reference TRBV5-4 and TRBJ1-2 gives the whole variable domain ETGVTQSPTHLIKTRGQQVTLRCSSQSGHNTVSWYQQALGQGPQFIFQYYREEENGRGNFPPRFSGLQFPNYSSELNVNALELDDSALYLCASSTMTGNYGYTFGSGTRLTVV.

V is TRBV10-1 and J is TRBJ2-7; 7 bases fit TRBD1. The CDR3 has 15 amino acids. J lost 4 bases, V lost 7 bases, and 13 bases had no gene match. The germline V gene has CDR1 WNHNN and CDR2 SYGVQD (reference sequence). CDR3 protein: CASTLAIGGGYEQYF. The DNA for the CDR3 is TGCGCCAGCACCTTAGCCATAGGGGGCGGTTACGAGCAGTACTTC.

V and J are TRBV4-2 and TRBJ1-2, with D uncertain. V gave up 0 bases and J gave up 5 bases, with 7 bases separating them. This CDR3 spans 13 amino acids. Germline V CDR1 and CDR2: LGHNA, YNFKEQ. The CDR3 sequence is CASSQDPGYGYTF. For the CDR3, the DNA is TGTGCCAGCAGCCAAGATCCGGGTTATGGCTACACCTTC.

The chain carries TRBV27 and TRBJ2-7; the D gene is possibly TRBD2 (6 bases). Trimming cost V 6 bases and J 4 bases, with 10 bases left between them. CDR1 is MNHEY and CDR2 is SMNVEV in the germline V gene (reference sequence). The CDR3 consists of 12 residues. For the CDR3, the DNA is TGTGCCAGCAGGGGAGCGGGTTACGAGCAGTACTTC. It translates to CASRGAGYEQYF.

This clone was picked up a small number of times. The chain uses TRBV27 and TRBJ2-7, with TRBD1 as a possible D gene (6 bases). V was shortened by 6 bases and J by 2 bases, with 11 bases between the two germline ends. The CDR3 is 13 amino acids. The germline CDR1 and CDR2 sequences are MNHEY and SMNVEV (reference sequence). CDR3 amino acids: CASRGQIPYEQYF. The CDR3 DNA is TGTGCCAGCAGAGGACAGATCCCCTACGAGCAGTACTTC.

V usage is TRBV5-1 and J usage is TRBJ2-3; 12 bases map to TRBD2. Unmatched junction bases numbered 3, after V lost 0 bases and J lost 4 bases. The CDR3 length is 16 residues. Germline V gene lookup returns CDR1 SGHRS and CDR2 YFSETQ. The DNA of the CDR3 is TGCGCCAGCAGCTTGGCCCTAGCGGGGGGGCCAGATACGCAGTATTTT. It specifies CASSLALAGGPDTQYF.

This clone has a handful of counts. In the same sample, other DNA sequences code for this CDR3. This rearrangement joins TRBV14 to TRBJ2-7, with D hard to call. Between the trimmed V and J ends, which lost 1 base and 4 bases, there was a span of 2 bases. Germline V gene lookup returns CDR1 SGHDN and CDR2 FVKESK. The length of the CDR3 is 11 residues. CDR3 loop: CASSQAYEQYF. The CDR3 DNA sequence: TGTGCCAGCAGCCAAGCTTACGAGCAGTACTTC.

This clone came up once. J is TRBJ1-5 and V is TRBV7-2; D uncertain. Germline values: CDR1 SGHTA, CDR2 FQGNSA. The CDR3 has 12 residues. Deletions cut 6 bases from V and 1 base from J, with 4 bases between. The CDR3 sequence: CASSQSNQPQHF. CDR3 sequence (DNA): TGTGCCAGCAGTCAAAGCAATCAGCCCCAGCATTTT.

This clone has only one observation. The chain is built from TRBV9 and TRBJ2-1, with D tentatively TRBD1 (7 bases). The germline gives CDR1 SGDLS, CDR2 YYNGEE. Trimming took off 0 bases at V and 3 bases at J, with 16 bases between the two ends. CDR3 size: 17 residues. The DNA of the CDR3 is TGTGCCAGCAGCGTAGGGGGTGGAGGGGGCTACTACAATGAGCAGTTCTTC. Its protein is CASSVGGGGGYYNEQFF.

In this sample, this clone turned up once. The chain couples TRBV7-9 to TRBJ2-3; no reliable D call. The CDR3 loop spans 15 amino acids. V dropped 2 bases and J dropped 5 bases, with 14 bases sitting between them. Per the germline V gene, CDR1 is SEHNR and CDR2 is FQNEAQ (reference sequence). CDR3 coding DNA: TGTGCCAGCAGCTTATGGGTGGGTCGACAAGATACGCAGTATTTT. As protein: CASSLWVGRQDTQYF. The whole variable domain, remainder taken from reference TRBV7-9 and TRBJ2-3, is DTGVSQNPRHKITKRGQNVTFRCDPISEHNRLYWYRQTLGQGPEFLTYFQNEAQLEKSRLLSDRFSAERPKGSFSTLEIQRTEQGDSAMYLCASSLWVGRQDTQYFGPGTRLTVL.

J is TRBJ2-7 and V is TRBV15, with TRBD2 matching over 12 bases. This CDR3 comprises 17 residues. Trimming removed 5 bases from V and 5 bases from J; junction bases left unmatched: 13. The V gene's germline CDR1 is LNHNV and CDR2 YYDKDF (reference sequence). The CDR3 DNA sequence: TGTGCCACCAGCCCCCAACATCGACTAGCGGGAGTCCACGAGCAGTACTTC. Translating gives CATSPQHRLAGVHEQYF.

V usage is TRBV5-6 and J usage is TRBJ1-1; a possible D gene is TRBD1 (5 bases). The CDR3 consists of 19 residues. V was clipped by 5 bases and J by 3 bases, with 29 bases between them. Germline V CDR1 and CDR2: SGHDT, YYEEEE. The chain's CDR3 is CASRSPRRGSYSGDTEAFF. In nucleotides, the CDR3 is TGTGCCAGCAGGTCTCCCCGGCGGGGGAGTTACTCTGGGGACACTGAAGCTTTCTTT.

The chain joins TRBV28 to TRBJ1-5, with D perhaps matching TRBD1 (5 bases). The CDR3 length is 15 residues. Germline CDR1 MDHEN, CDR2 SYDVKM. V was clipped by 6 bases and J by 0 bases, with 12 bases between them. Here the CDR3 DNA reads TGTGCCAGCAGATCCGGGGACTATAGCAATCAGCCCCAGCATTTT. This encodes CASRSGDYSNQPQHF.

J is TRBJ2-7 and V is TRBV27; D call uncertain. There are 13 residues in the CDR3. V was shortened by 9 bases and J by 3 bases, with 15 bases between the two germline ends. The germline gives CDR1 MNHEY, CDR2 SMNVEV (reference sequence). The CDR3 DNA reads as TGTGCCAGAGAGAACTCACTCATCTACGAGCAGTACTTC. This codes for CARENSLIYEQYF.

The chain combines TRBV7-9 with TRBJ2-2; 11 nucleotides align to TRBD2. The CDR3 totals 18 residues. Germline V gene data show CDR1 as SEHNR and CDR2 as FQNEAQ (reference sequence). V lost 5 bases, J lost 1 base, and 9 bases stayed unmatched. The CDR3 region is CASSAMTSGTMNTGELFF. CDR3 nucleotide sequence: TGTGCCAGCAGCGCAATGACTAGCGGGACGATGAACACCGGGGAGCTGTTTTTT.

For the CDR3, the DNA is TGTGCCAGTAGTATAGGGGGGGGTACGCAGTATTTT. Translation gives CASSIGGGTQYF. This rearrangement joins TRBV19 to TRBJ2-3, with 7 bases lining up with TRBD2. There are 12 residues in the CDR3. V shed 1 base, J shed 8 bases, and the junction held 0 bases outside the gene matches. CDR1 and CDR2 from the germline V gene are LNHDA and SQIVND (reference sequence).

The rearrangement joins TRBV5-4 to TRBJ2-1; 7 bases fit TRBD2. Germline V CDR1 and CDR2: SGHNT, YYREEE (reference sequence). The length of the CDR3 is 15 residues. V shed 5 bases, J shed 4 bases, and the junction held 9 bases outside the gene matches. CDR3 region: CASSDGGSLYNEQFF. Written as DNA, the CDR3 is TGTGCCAGCAGTGACGGCGGGAGTTTGTACAATGAGCAGTTCTTC.

CDR3 nucleotide sequence: TGTGCCAGCTCACAGGTGGTGGGCACCGGGGAGCTGTTTTTT. This codes for CASSQVVGTGELFF. The genes are TRBV14 and TRBJ2-2, with a tentative D call TRBD1 (5 bases). The CDR3 has 14 residues. V dropped 8 bases and J dropped 4 bases, with 14 bases sitting between them. The germline V gene encodes CDR1 SGHDN and CDR2 FVKESK.

This sequence joins TRBV28 and TRBJ2-7, with D possibly TRBD1 on 5 matching bases. V lost 3 bases and J lost 1, with 16 bases in between. The CDR3 length is 16 residues. Germline CDR1 reads MDHEN; CDR2 reads SYDVKM. CDR3 in DNA: TGTGCCAGCAGTTTCCTCACAGGTTCTCTTTCCTACGAGCAGTACTTC. Translation gives CASSFLTGSLSYEQYF. The full variable domain, rest sourced from reference TRBV28 and TRBJ2-7, is DVKVTQSSRYLVKRTGEKVFLECVQDMDHENMFWYRQDPGLGLRLIYFSYDVKMKEKGDIPEGYSVSREKKERFSLILESASTNQTSMYLCASSFLTGSLSYEQYFGPGTRLTVT.